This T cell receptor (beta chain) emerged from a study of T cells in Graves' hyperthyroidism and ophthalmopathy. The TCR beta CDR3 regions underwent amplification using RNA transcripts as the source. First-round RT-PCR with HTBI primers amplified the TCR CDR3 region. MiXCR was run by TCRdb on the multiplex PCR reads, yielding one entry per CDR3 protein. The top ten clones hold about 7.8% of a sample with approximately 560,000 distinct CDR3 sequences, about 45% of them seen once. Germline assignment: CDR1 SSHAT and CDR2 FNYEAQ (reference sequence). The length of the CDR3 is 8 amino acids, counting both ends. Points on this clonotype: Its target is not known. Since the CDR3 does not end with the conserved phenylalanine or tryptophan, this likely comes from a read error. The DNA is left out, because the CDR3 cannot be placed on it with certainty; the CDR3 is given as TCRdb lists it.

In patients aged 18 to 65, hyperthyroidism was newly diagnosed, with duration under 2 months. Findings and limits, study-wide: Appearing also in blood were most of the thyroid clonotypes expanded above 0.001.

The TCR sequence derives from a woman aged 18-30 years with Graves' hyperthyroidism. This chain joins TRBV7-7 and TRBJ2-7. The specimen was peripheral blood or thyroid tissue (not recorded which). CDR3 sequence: CASSLEYT.